This T cell receptor beta chain was sequenced in a study of shared clonotypes between healthy human individuals. The CDR3 loop spans 12 amino acids. V shed 6 bases and J 15 bases; nucleotides not matched to a gene: 7. The germline V gene encodes CDR1 MNHEY and CDR2 SVGAGI. Assay: immunoSEQ multiplex PCR; the TCRdb copy retains only in-frame clones and omits some. The data hold under 2.5 million clones, with less than 95% observed a single time. This receptor was identified in a man younger than 35 in good health. Some clones in this sample may be carry-over from other donors' samples. The V gene is TRBV6-5, the J gene TRBJ2-1; 11 bases are shared with TRBD2. The sequencing sample was made of naive CD4+ T cells from PBMCs. Subset denoted: CD45RA+ positively selected. DNA of the CDR3: TGTGCCAGCAGAGCCACTAGCGGGAGTCTGTTCTTC. It encodes CASRATSGSLFF.